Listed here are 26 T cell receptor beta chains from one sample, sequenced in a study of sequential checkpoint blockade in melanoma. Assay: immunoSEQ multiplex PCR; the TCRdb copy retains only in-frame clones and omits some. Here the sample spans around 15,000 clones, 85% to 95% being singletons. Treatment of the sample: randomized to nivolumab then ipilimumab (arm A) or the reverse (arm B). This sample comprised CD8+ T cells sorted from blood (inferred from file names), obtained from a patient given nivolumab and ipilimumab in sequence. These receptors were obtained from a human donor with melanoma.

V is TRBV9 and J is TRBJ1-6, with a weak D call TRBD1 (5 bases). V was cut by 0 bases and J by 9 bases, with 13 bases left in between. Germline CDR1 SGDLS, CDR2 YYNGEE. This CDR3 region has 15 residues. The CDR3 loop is CASSVDGGSGSPLHF. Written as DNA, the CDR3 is TGTGCCAGCAGCGTAGACGGGGGTTCTGGTTCACCCCTCCACTTT.

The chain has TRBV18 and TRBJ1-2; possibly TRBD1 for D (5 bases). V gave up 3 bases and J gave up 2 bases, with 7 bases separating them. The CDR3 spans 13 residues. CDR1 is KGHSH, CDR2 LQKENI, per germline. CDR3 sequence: CASSPSGNYGYTF. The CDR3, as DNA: TGTGCCAGCTCACCGTCAGGGAACTATGGCTACACCTTC.

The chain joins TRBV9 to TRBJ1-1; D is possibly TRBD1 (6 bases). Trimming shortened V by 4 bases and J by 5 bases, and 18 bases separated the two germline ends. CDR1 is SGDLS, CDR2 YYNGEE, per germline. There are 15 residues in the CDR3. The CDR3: CASSSDRGAGTEAFF. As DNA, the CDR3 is TGTGCCAGCAGCTCCGACCGGGGGGCGGGGACTGAAGCTTTCTTT.

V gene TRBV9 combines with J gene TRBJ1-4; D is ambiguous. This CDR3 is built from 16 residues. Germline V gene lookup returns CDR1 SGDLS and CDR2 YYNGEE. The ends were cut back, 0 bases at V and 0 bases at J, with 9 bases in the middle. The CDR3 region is CASSVGRTTTNEKLFF. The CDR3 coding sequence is TGTGCCAGCAGCGTAGGGAGAACAACAACTAATGAAAAACTGTTTTTT.

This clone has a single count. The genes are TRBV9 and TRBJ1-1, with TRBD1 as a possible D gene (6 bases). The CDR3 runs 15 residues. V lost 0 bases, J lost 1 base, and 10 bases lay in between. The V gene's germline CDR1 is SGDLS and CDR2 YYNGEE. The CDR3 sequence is CASSVGAGANTEAFF. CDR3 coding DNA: TGTGCCAGCAGCGTAGGGGCGGGGGCGAACACTGAAGCTTTCTTT.

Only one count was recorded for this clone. CDR3 sequence: CASSEYDYGYTF. In DNA form, the CDR3 reads TGTGCCAGCAGTGAATACGACTATGGCTACACCTTC. This chain connects TRBV25-1 to TRBJ1-2; no clear D. V lost 0 bases and J lost 3, with 2 bases in between. Germline V gene lookup returns CDR1 MGHDK and CDR2 SYGVNS. CDR3 size: 12 residues.

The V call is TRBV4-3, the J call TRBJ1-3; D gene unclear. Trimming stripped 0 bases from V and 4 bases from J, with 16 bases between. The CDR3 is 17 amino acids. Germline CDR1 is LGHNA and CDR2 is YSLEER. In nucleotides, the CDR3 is TGCGCCAGCAGCCAAGATCCCCCAGGCCAACCGGGAAACACCATATATTTT. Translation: CASSQDPPGQPGNTIYF.

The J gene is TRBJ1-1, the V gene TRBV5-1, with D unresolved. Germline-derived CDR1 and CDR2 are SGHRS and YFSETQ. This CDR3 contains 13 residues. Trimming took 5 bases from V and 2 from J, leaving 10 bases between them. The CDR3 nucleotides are TGCGCCAGCAGGCCTTTAGTCAACACTGAAGCTTTCTTT. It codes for CASRPLVNTEAFF.

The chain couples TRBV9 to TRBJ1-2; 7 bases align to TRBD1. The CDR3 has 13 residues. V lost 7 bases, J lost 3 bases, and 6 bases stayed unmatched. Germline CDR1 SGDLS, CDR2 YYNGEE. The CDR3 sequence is CASGGQEDYGYTF. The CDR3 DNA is TGTGCCAGCGGCGGACAGGAAGACTATGGCTACACCTTC.

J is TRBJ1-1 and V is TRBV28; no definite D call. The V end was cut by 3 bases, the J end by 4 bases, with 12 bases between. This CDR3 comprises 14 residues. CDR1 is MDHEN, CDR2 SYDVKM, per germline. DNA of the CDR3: TGTGCCAGCAGTTTTCGTGGAGGCGGCACTGAAGCTTTCTTT. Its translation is CASSFRGGGTEAFF.

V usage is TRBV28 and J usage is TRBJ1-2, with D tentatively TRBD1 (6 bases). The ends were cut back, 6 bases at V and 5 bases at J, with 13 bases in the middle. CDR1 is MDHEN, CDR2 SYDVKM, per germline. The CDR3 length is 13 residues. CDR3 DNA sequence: TGTGCCAGCAGCTCGGACAGTTCTTATGGCTACACCTTC. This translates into CASSSDSSYGYTF.

CDR3 coding DNA: TGTGCCAGCACCAAACGACAGGGGGCGGCTGGCTACACCTTC. Its translation is CASTKRQGAAGYTF. The J gene is TRBJ1-2, the V gene TRBV21-1; the table's D call TRBD1 went unverified against the DNA. TRBV21-1 is recorded as a pseudogene. The CDR3 spans 14 residues.

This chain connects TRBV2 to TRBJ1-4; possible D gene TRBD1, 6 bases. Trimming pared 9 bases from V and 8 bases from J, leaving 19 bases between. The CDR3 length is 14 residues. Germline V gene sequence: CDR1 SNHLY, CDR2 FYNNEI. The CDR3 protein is CASFNREMGEKLFF. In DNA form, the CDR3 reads TGTGCCAGTTTCAACAGGGAGATGGGAGAAAAACTGTTTTTT.

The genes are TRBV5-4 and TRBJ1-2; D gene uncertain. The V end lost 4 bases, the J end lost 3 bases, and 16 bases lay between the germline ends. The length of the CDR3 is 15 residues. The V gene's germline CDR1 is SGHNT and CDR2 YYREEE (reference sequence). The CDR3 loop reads CASSAFEFNHYGYTF. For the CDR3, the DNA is TGTGCCAGCAGCGCTTTCGAGTTCAACCACTATGGCTACACCTTC.

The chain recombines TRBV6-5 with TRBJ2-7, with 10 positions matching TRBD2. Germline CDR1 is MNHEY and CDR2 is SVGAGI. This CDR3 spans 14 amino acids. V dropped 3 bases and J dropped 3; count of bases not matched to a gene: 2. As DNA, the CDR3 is TGTGCCAGCAGTTATAGCGGGAGGATCTACGAGCAGTACTTC. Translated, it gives CASSYSGRIYEQYF.

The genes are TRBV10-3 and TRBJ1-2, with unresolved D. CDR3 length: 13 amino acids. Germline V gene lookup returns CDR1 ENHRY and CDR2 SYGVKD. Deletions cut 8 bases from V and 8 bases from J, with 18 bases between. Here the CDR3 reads CAIAGPGRQGYTF. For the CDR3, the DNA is TGTGCCATCGCAGGTCCTGGGAGGCAGGGCTACACCTTC.

The CDR3 sequence: CASSRTGNNEKLFF. DNA for the CDR3: TGTGCCAGCAGCCGAACAGGAAACAATGAAAAACTGTTTTTT. V usage is TRBV2 and J usage is TRBJ1-4, with D tentatively TRBD1 (5 bases). This CDR3 is built from 14 residues. Trimming removed 6 bases from V and 5 bases from J, with 13 bases in between. Looked up from germline, CDR1 is SNHLY and CDR2 is FYNNEI.

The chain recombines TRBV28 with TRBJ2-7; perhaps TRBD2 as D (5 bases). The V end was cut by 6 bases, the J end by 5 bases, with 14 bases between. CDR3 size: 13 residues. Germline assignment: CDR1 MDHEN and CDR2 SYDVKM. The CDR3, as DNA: TGTGCCAGCAGCTCACTAGGGTACCACGAGCAGTACTTC. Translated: CASSSLGYHEQYF.

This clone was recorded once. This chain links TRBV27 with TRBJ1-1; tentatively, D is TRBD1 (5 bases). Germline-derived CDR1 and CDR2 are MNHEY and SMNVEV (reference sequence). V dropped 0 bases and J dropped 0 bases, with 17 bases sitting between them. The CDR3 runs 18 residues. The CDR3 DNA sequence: TGTGCCAGCAGTTTATCACCCGCAGGGCCCTTTCTGAACACTGAAGCTTTCTTT. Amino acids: CASSLSPAGPFLNTEAFF.

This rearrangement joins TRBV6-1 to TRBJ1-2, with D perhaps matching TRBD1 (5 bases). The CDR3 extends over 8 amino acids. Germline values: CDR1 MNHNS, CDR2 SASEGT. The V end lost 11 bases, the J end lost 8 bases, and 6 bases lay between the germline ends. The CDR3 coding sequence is TGTGCCGGGGGGGGCTACACCTTC. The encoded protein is CAGGGYTF.

Written as DNA, the CDR3 is TGTGCCAGCAGTTTATCGTCCGGGTCTGAAGCTTTCTTT. Amino acid sequence: CASSLSSGSEAFF. V usage is TRBV27 and J usage is TRBJ1-1; D is uncertain. The CDR3 extends over 13 amino acids. Trimming removed 0 bases from V and 6 bases from J, with 8 bases in between. The germline V gene encodes CDR1 MNHEY and CDR2 SMNVEV (reference sequence).

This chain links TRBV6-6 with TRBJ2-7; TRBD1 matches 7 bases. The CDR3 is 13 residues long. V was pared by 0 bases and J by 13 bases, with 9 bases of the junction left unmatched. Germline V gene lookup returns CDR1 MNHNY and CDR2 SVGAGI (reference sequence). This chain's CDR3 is CASSYSGTAWGYF. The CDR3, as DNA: TGTGCCAGCAGTTACTCCGGGACAGCCTGGGGCTACTTC.

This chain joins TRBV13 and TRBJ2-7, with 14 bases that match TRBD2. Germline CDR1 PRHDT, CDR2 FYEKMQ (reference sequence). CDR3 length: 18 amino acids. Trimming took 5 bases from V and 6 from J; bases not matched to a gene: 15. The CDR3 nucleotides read TGTGCCAGCAGCCCGGGACTAGCGGGAGCCAAACGAGGCTCCGAGCAGTACTTC. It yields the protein CASSPGLAGAKRGSEQYF.

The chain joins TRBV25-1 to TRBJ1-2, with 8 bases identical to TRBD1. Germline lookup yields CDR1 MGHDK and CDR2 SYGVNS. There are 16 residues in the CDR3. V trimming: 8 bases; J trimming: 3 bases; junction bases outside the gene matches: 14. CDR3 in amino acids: CASVNTPGQDYYGYTF. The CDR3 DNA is TGTGCCAGCGTAAATACCCCGGGACAGGATTACTATGGCTACACCTTC.

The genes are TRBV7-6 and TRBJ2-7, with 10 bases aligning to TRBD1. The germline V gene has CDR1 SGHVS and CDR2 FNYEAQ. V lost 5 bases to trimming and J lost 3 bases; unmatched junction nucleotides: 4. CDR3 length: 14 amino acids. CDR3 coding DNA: TGTGCCAGCAGCGACAGGGGGCGTATCTACGAGCAGTACGTC. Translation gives CASSDRGRIYEQYV.

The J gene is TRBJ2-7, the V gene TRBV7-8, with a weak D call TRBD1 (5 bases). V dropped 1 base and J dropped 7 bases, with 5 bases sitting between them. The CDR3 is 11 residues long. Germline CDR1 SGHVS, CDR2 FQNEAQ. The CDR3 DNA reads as TGTGCCAGCAGCTTAGGGACAGAGCAGTACTTC. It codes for CASSLGTEQYF.